The entry below gives a single TCR beta chain sequence along with its context. It may be a read error: a sequence one base away is much more abundant. This sample is drawn from a study of T-cell reconstitution after alpha-beta-depleted transplantation in children. This CDR3 is 17 amino acids long. Germline CDR1 and CDR2: MNHEY and SVGAGI. The V and J ends lost 0 bases and 4 bases, in that order; junction bases with no gene match: 8. Preparation of the TCRbeta library was carried out with unique molecular identifiers. TCRdb analysed the PCR reads with MiXCR anew, one entry per CDR3 protein. The table lists some 640,000 distinct CDR3 sequences, approximately 17% of them singletons.

The chain uses TRBV6-5 and TRBJ2-2; 7 bases line up with TRBD1. The source is a human donor who donated a stem cell graft to a child with acute myeloid leukemia. The specimen comprised PBMCs from the stem cell graft donor, sampled from the stem cell graft. CDR3 bases: TGTGCCAGCAGTTACTCTGGGACAGCGTCGACCACCGGGGAGCTGTTTTTT. It specifies CASSYSGTASTTGELFF.